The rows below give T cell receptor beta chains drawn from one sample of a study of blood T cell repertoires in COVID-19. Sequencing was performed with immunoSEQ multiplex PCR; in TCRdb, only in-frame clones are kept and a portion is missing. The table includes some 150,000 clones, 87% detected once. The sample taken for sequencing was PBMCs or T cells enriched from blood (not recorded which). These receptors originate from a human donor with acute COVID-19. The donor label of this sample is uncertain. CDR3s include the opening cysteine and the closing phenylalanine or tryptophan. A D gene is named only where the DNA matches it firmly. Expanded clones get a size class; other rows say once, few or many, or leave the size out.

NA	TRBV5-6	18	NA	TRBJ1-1	CASSLRTGWYSMNTEAFF	TGTGCCAGCAGCCTTAGAACAGGGTGGTACTCGATGAACACTGAAGCTTTCTTT
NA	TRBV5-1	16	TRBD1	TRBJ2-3	CASSTRGTGVPDTQYF	TGCGCCAGCAGCACCAGAGGGACAGGGGTACCAGATACGCAGTATTTT
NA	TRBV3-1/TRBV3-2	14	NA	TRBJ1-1	CASSRFQGNTEAFF	TGTGCCAGCAGCCGTTTTCAGGGGAACACTGAAGCTTTCTTT
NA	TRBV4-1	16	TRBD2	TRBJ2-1	CASSQTGLNSYNEQFF	TGCGCCAGCAGCCAAACGGGACTAAACTCCTACAATGAGCAGTTCTTC
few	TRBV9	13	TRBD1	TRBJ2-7	CASSGGQGYEQYF	TGTGCCAGCAGCGGGGGACAGGGGTACGAGCAGTACTTC
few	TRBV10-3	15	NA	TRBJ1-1	CAINGAPTGYAEAFF	TGTGCCATCAACGGCGCTCCAACAGGTTACGCTGAAGCTTTCTTT
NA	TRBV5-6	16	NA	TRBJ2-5	CASSLTPGSIQETQYF	TGTGCCAGCAGCTTGACCCCAGGCTCCATTCAAGAGACCCAGTACTTC
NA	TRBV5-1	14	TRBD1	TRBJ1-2	CASRYETGHYGYTF	TGCGCCAGCAGATATGAGACAGGGCACTATGGCTACACCTTC
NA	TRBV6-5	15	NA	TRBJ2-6	CASPKKGAGANVLTF	TGTGCCAGCCCGAAGAAAGGAGCTGGGGCCAACGTCCTGACTTTC
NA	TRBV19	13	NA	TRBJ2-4	CASRSTGFDIQYF	TGTGCCAGTAGGAGCACAGGGTTTGACATTCAGTACTTC